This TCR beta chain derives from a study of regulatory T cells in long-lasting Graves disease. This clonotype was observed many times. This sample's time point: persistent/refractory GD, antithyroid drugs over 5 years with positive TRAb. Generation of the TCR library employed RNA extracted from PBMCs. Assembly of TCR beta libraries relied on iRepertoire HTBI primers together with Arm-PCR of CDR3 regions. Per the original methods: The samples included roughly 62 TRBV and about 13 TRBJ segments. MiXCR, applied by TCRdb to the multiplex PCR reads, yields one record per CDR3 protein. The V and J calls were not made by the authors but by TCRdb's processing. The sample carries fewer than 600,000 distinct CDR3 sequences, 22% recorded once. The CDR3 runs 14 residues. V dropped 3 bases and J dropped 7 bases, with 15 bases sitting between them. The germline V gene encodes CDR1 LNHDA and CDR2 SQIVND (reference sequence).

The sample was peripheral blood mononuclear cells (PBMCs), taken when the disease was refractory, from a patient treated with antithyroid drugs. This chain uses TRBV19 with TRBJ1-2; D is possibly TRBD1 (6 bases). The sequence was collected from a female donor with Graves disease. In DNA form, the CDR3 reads TGTGCCAGTAGTATTGGACAGCTTGGGGGTGGCTACACCTTC. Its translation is CASSIGQLGGGYTF.